This is a list of T cell receptor beta chains from one sample in a study of CD8+CD57+ T cells in acquired aplastic anemia. TCRdb fed the reads into MiXCR, producing one record per CDR3 protein. The sample lists about 150,000 distinct CDR3 sequences; 40% to 60% were seen once. The specimen was sorted CD4+, CD8+, or CD8+CD57+ T cells (not recorded which) from PBMCs. Receptors were obtained from a human donor with aplastic anemia. CDR3s include the opening cysteine and the closing phenylalanine or tryptophan. The order of the fields is V gene, D gene, clone size, J gene, CDR3 DNA, CDR3 protein. The D gene is left open where the match is weak. A row's size may be missing; if present it is once, few, many or a size class.

TRBV25-1	TRBD1	.	TRBJ1-6	TGTGCCAGCGGGGGGACAGGGGTTTCACCCCTCCACTTT	CASGGTGVSPLHF
TRBV7-9	TRBD1	many	TRBJ1-3	TGTGCCAGCAGTAGGACAGGGAGAATAAACACCATATATTTT	CASSRTGRINTIYF
TRBV10-3	.	many	TRBJ2-5	TGTGCCATCAGTGAGTCGAGCTTTTCGACAGAAGAGACCCAGTACTTC	CAISESSFSTEETQYF
TRBV7-3	.	.	TRBJ2-3	TGTGCCAGCGGTAAACAGGGTCTGTCAACAGATACGCAGTATTTT	CASGKQGLSTDTQYF
TRBV4-1	TRBD1	many	TRBJ1-2	TGCGCCAGCAGTGGGACAGGGAACAATGGCTACACCTTC	CASSGTGNNGYTF
TRBV12-3/TRBV12-4	.	many	TRBJ2-7	TGTGCCAGCAGGCAAGGACGGAACTACGAGCAGTACTTC	CASRQGRNYEQYF
TRBV19	.	.	TRBJ2-3	TGTGCCACTAAAACAGGGAGGGGTACAGATACGCAGTATTTT	CATKTGRGTDTQYF
TRBV20-1	.	.	TRBJ2-7	TGCAGTGCTAGAGATCAGAGGGATAACTACGAGCAGTACTTC	CSARDQRDNYEQYF
TRBV27	.	.	TRBJ2-6	TGTGCCAGCAGTTTAACGGGCAGGGCCATAGCCGGGGCCAACGTCCTGACTTTC	CASSLTGRAIAGANVLTF
TRBV19	.	once	TRBJ2-3	TGTGCCAGTTCAGCAGGGAACACAGATACGCAGTATTTT	CASSAGNTDTQYF
TRBV6-2/TRBV6-3	.	.	TRBJ1-1	TGTGCCAGCAGTGCCGGCGGGGGGGGCTTTACTGAAGCTTTCTTT	CASSAGGGGFTEAFF
TRBV2	.	.	TRBJ2-1	TGTGCCAGCAGTGATCTGGGGGACGAGCAGTTCTTC	CASSDLGDEQFF
TRBV6-2/TRBV6-3	.	many	TRBJ2-7	TGTGCCAGCCATAGTTGGGGCGACGAGCAGTACTTC	CASHSWGDEQYF
TRBV10-3	TRBD1	.	TRBJ2-3	TGTGCCATCAGTGGACAGGGGGGGATAGATACGCAGTATTTT	CAISGQGGIDTQYF
TRBV19	TRBD1	few	TRBJ2-7	TGTGCCAGCTCACCCCTGGACAGGGAGTCCTACGAGCAGTACTTC	CASSPLDRESYEQYF
TRBV7-6	TRBD2	.	TRBJ2-1	TGTGCCAGCAAGAGAACTAGCGGCCTATACAATGAGCAGTTCTTC	CASKRTSGLYNEQFF
TRBV20-1	.	many	TRBJ2-1	TGCAGCTACGTCCCTCAAGGGAATGAGCAGTTCTTC	CSYVPQGNEQFF
TRBV3-1	.	few	TRBJ1-5	TGTGCCAGCAGCCCTCCTAGCAGGGCGTCCAATCAGCCCCAGCATTTT	CASSPPSRASNQPQHF
TRBV5-1	TRBD1	.	TRBJ2-7	TGCGCCAGCAGCTTTCCCGAACCGCGGGACAGGGACTACGAGCAGTACTTC	CASSFPEPRDRDYEQYF
TRBV27	.	few	TRBJ2-1	TGTGCCAGCAAAGAGGGTGCTCTTTCCTACAATGAGCAGTTCTTC	CASKEGALSYNEQFF
TRBV19	.	.	TRBJ2-7	TGTGCCAGTAGTATAGGTAGCGGTGCCTACGAGCAGTACTTC	CASSIGSGAYEQYF
TRBV4-1	.	.	TRBJ2-7	TGCGCCAGCAGCCCGGAACAGTCCCACGAGCAGTACTTC	CASSPEQSHEQYF
TRBV2	.	many	TRBJ2-3	TGTGCCAGCAGTTCCCGAGTTCCAGGCGGGGATACGCAGTATTTT	CASSSRVPGGDTQYF
TRBV7-8	TRBD1	.	TRBJ1-2	TGTGCCAGCAGCTGGACAGGGGGAAGCTATGGCTACACCTTC	CASSWTGGSYGYTF
TRBV10-3	.	.	TRBJ2-1	TGTGCCATCAGTGACCCGTCGGCGGGGGCTGGTAATGAGCAGTTCTTC	CAISDPSAGAGNEQFF
TRBV2	.	many	TRBJ2-5	TGTGCCAGCAGTGATGAGGACGCCGAAGAGACCCAGTACTTC	CASSDEDAEETQYF
TRBV12-3/TRBV12-4	.	.	TRBJ2-1	TGTGCCAGCAGTCCTGACGCGGCGTTACCTGTCAATGAGCAGTTCTTC	CASSPDAALPVNEQFF
TRBV29-1	.	.	TRBJ1-1	TGCAGCGTTGACCTACTAAGAGACACTGAAGCTTTCTTT	CSVDLLRDTEAFF
TRBV6-5	.	many	TRBJ2-7	TGTGCCAGCATCTACTTCGACGGGATCTCCTACGAGCAGTACTTC	CASIYFDGISYEQYF
TRBV27	TRBD2	.	TRBJ2-3	TGTGCCGGCAGTCCCCTGGGACTAGCGGGGAGCACAGATACGCAGTATTTT	CAGSPLGLAGSTDTQYF
TRBV19	TRBD2	many	TRBJ2-1	TGTGCCAGTCACATAGCGGGAGGGCTCAATGAGCAGTTCTTC	CASHIAGGLNEQFF
TRBV30	.	.	TRBJ1-4	TGTGCCTGGAGTGAGGGCACCTTAAATGAAAAACTGTTTTTT	CAWSEGTLNEKLFF
TRBV7-3	.	.	TRBJ2-1	TGTGCCAGCAGCTCAACGAAGGTAGCGGAGTCCTACAATGAGCAGTTCTTC	CASSSTKVAESYNEQFF